This is a list of T cell receptor beta chains from one sample in a study of blood T cell repertoires in COVID-19. Produced via immunoSEQ multiplex PCR; TCRdb's table is partial and in-frame only. Altogether 200,000 or so clones are present, 80% to 85% being singletons, with the ten largest covering approximately 10%. The source material was peripheral blood. These receptors were obtained from a woman older than 75 with COVID-19, enrolled during active disease. The CDR3 runs from the conserved cysteine through the conserved F or W. Each record gives: D gene, clone size, V gene, J gene, CDR3 protein, CDR3 DNA. The D gene is left open where the match is weak. Clone size is given for some rows only: seen once, a few or many times, or a class if the clone is expanded.

d_call: NA; clone_size: NA; v_call: TRBV5-1; j_call: TRBJ2-4; cdr3_aa: CASSLTGGGNIQYF; cdr3_nt: TGCGCCAGCAGTTTGACAGGTGGAGGGAACATTCAGTACTTC
d_call: TRBD1; clone_size: NA; v_call: TRBV4-2; j_call: TRBJ1-2; cdr3_aa: CASSQETGGIGAGYTF; cdr3_nt: TGTGCCAGCAGCCAAGAGACAGGGGGCATAGGCGCCGGCTACACCTTC
d_call: TRBD1; clone_size: NA; v_call: TRBV18; j_call: TRBJ2-1; cdr3_aa: CASSPMGQFNNEQFF; cdr3_nt: TGTGCCAGCTCACCTATGGGACAGTTTAACAATGAGCAGTTCTTC
d_call: NA; clone_size: NA; v_call: TRBV7-6; j_call: TRBJ1-4; cdr3_aa: CASSSGSRRVGEKLFF; cdr3_nt: TGTGCCAGCAGCTCCGGGAGTAGGCGGGTGGGCGAAAAACTGTTTTTT
d_call: NA; clone_size: NA; v_call: TRBV30; j_call: TRBJ1-6; cdr3_aa: CAWSMAGWSYNSPLHF; cdr3_nt: TGTGCCTGGAGTATGGCAGGGTGGTCCTATAATTCACCCCTCCACTTT
d_call: NA; clone_size: NA; v_call: TRBV29-1; j_call: TRBJ1-2; cdr3_aa: CSVFGQQSNNYGYTF; cdr3_nt: TGCAGCGTTTTTGGACAGCAATCTAATAACTATGGCTACACCTTC
d_call: NA; clone_size: NA; v_call: TRBV5-1; j_call: TRBJ1-2; cdr3_aa: CASSLDGGLGYGYTF; cdr3_nt: TGCGCCAGCAGCTTGGATGGAGGTCTGGGCTATGGCTACACCTTC
d_call: NA; clone_size: NA; v_call: TRBV14; j_call: TRBJ1-3; cdr3_aa: CASSQGLLISGNTIYF; cdr3_nt: TGTGCCAGCAGCCAAGGGCTTCTGATCTCTGGAAACACCATATATTTT
d_call: TRBD2; clone_size: NA; v_call: TRBV6-5; j_call: TRBJ2-1; cdr3_aa: CASTSGGNLDEQFF; cdr3_nt: TGTGCCAGCACAAGCGGGGGGAACTTAGATGAGCAGTTCTTC
d_call: TRBD2; clone_size: few; v_call: TRBV9; j_call: TRBJ2-3; cdr3_aa: CASSVVAGGATQYF; cdr3_nt: TGTGCCAGCAGCGTAGTAGCGGGGGGAGCTACGCAGTATTTT
d_call: TRBD1; clone_size: NA; v_call: TRBV18; j_call: TRBJ2-5; cdr3_aa: CASSRRTGGNETQYF; cdr3_nt: TGTGCCAGCTCACGTAGGACAGGGGGCAATGAGACCCAGTACTTC
d_call: NA; clone_size: NA; v_call: TRBV5-1; j_call: TRBJ1-2; cdr3_aa: CASSPAWGRDGYTF; cdr3_nt: TGCGCCAGCAGCCCCGCATGGGGGCGGGATGGCTACACCTTC
d_call: NA; clone_size: NA; v_call: TRBV4-3; j_call: TRBJ2-4; cdr3_aa: CASSQGRRGSGENIQYF; cdr3_nt: TGCGCCAGCAGCCAAGGACGTCGCGGGTCTGGGGAGAACATTCAGTACTTC
d_call: NA; clone_size: NA; v_call: TRBV2; j_call: TRBJ1-2; cdr3_aa: CASRQISNYGYTF; cdr3_nt: TGTGCCAGTCGACAGATTTCTAACTATGGCTACACCTTC
d_call: NA; clone_size: NA; v_call: TRBV10-3; j_call: TRBJ1-4; cdr3_aa: CAISGELRQAEQLFF; cdr3_nt: TGTGCCATCAGCGGTGAGCTTCGACAGGCCGAGCAACTGTTTTTT
d_call: NA; clone_size: NA; v_call: TRBV29-1; j_call: TRBJ1-1; cdr3_aa: CSVRSRGNTEAFF; cdr3_nt: TGCAGCGTTCGTAGTAGGGGGAACACTGAAGCTTTCTTT
d_call: TRBD1; clone_size: NA; v_call: TRBV5-1; j_call: TRBJ1-5; cdr3_aa: CASSTGQGNQPQHF; cdr3_nt: TGCGCCAGCAGCACTGGACAGGGGAATCAGCCCCAGCATTTT
d_call: NA; clone_size: NA; v_call: TRBV12-3/TRBV12-4; j_call: TRBJ1-5; cdr3_aa: CASSTGNQPQHF; cdr3_nt: TGTGCCAGCAGTACGGGCAATCAGCCCCAGCATTTT
d_call: TRBD2; clone_size: NA; v_call: TRBV4-2; j_call: TRBJ2-3; cdr3_aa: CASSQDGTSGGIHTDTQYF; cdr3_nt: TGTGCCAGCAGCCAAGATGGGACTAGCGGGGGGATTCACACAGATACGCAGTATTTT
d_call: TRBD1; clone_size: NA; v_call: TRBV6-5; j_call: TRBJ2-1; cdr3_aa: CASRGQGKVGNEQFF; cdr3_nt: TGTGCCAGCAGAGGACAGGGAAAAGTAGGGAATGAGCAGTTCTTC
d_call: NA; clone_size: NA; v_call: TRBV5-6; j_call: TRBJ2-7; cdr3_aa: CASSSAYEQYF; cdr3_nt: TGTGCCAGCAGCTCAGCCTACGAGCAGTACTTC
d_call: NA; clone_size: NA; v_call: TRBV3-1/TRBV3-2; j_call: TRBJ2-2; cdr3_aa: CASSATSSVGELFF; cdr3_nt: TGTGCCAGCAGCGCGACTAGTTCGGTCGGGGAGCTGTTTTTT
d_call: NA; clone_size: NA; v_call: TRBV19; j_call: TRBJ1-1; cdr3_aa: CASSIDLRTEAFF; cdr3_nt: TGTGCCAGTAGTATAGATCTCCGGACTGAAGCTTTCTTT
d_call: TRBD1; clone_size: few; v_call: TRBV30; j_call: TRBJ1-5; cdr3_aa: CAWSPSYYRGDSNQPQHF; cdr3_nt: TGTGCCTGGAGCCCCTCATACTACAGGGGCGATAGCAATCAGCCCCAGCATTTT
d_call: NA; clone_size: NA; v_call: TRBV3-1/TRBV3-2; j_call: TRBJ1-3; cdr3_aa: CASSQVKLSGNTIYF; cdr3_nt: TGTGCCAGCAGCCAAGTGAAGCTCTCTGGAAACACCATATATTTT
d_call: TRBD2; clone_size: NA; v_call: TRBV19; j_call: TRBJ2-1; cdr3_aa: CASKGGGAGDNEQFF; cdr3_nt: TGTGCCAGTAAAGGCGGGGGGGCCGGGGACAATGAGCAGTTCTTC
d_call: NA; clone_size: NA; v_call: TRBV13; j_call: TRBJ2-2; cdr3_aa: CASSPQGFGELFF; cdr3_nt: TGTGCCAGCAGCCCCCAGGGGTTCGGGGAGCTGTTTTTT
d_call: TRBD2; clone_size: once; v_call: TRBV3-1/TRBV3-2; j_call: TRBJ2-5; cdr3_aa: CASSQPSGVQETQYF; cdr3_nt: TGTGCCAGCAGCCAACCTAGCGGGGTCCAAGAGACCCAGTACTTC
d_call: NA; clone_size: NA; v_call: TRBV25-1; j_call: TRBJ1-6; cdr3_aa: CASSSYNSPLHF; cdr3_nt: TGTGCCAGCTCGTCCTATAATTCACCCCTCCACTTT
d_call: NA; clone_size: NA; v_call: TRBV28; j_call: TRBJ1-5; cdr3_aa: CASSLGPGSNQPQHF; cdr3_nt: TGTGCCAGCAGTCTCGGGCCGGGGAGCAATCAGCCCCAGCATTTT
d_call: NA; clone_size: NA; v_call: TRBV12-3/TRBV12-4; j_call: TRBJ1-4; cdr3_aa: CASSFSGLEKLFF; cdr3_nt: TGTGCCAGCAGTTTTAGCGGGTTAGAAAAACTGTTTTTT
d_call: NA; clone_size: NA; v_call: TRBV19; j_call: TRBJ1-2; cdr3_aa: CASREGGLGGYTF; cdr3_nt: TGTGCCAGTAGAGAGGGGGGGCTTGGCGGCTACACCTTC
d_call: NA; clone_size: NA; v_call: TRBV18; j_call: TRBJ1-6; cdr3_aa: CASSAGGGENSPLHF; cdr3_nt: TGTGCCAGCTCAGCTGGTGGAGGTGAGAATTCACCCCTCCACTTT
d_call: NA; clone_size: NA; v_call: TRBV4-1; j_call: TRBJ2-5; cdr3_aa: CASSQESPRSQETQYF; cdr3_nt: TGCGCCAGCAGCCAAGAGTCGCCGCGGAGTCAAGAGACCCAGTACTTC
d_call: NA; clone_size: NA; v_call: TRBV5-1; j_call: TRBJ1-1; cdr3_aa: CASTPTGANTEAFF; cdr3_nt: TGCGCCAGCACCCCGACAGGAGCGAACACTGAAGCTTTCTTT
d_call: NA; clone_size: NA; v_call: TRBV28; j_call: TRBJ1-1; cdr3_aa: CASSFGTEAFF; cdr3_nt: TGTGCCAGCAGTTTCGGCACTGAAGCTTTCTTT
d_call: NA; clone_size: NA; v_call: TRBV19; j_call: TRBJ2-2; cdr3_aa: CASMGGELSTGELFF; cdr3_nt: TGTGCCAGTATGGGCGGGGAGCTGAGCACCGGGGAGCTGTTTTTT
d_call: NA; clone_size: NA; v_call: TRBV15; j_call: TRBJ1-4; cdr3_aa: CATSRDLGGAEKLFF; cdr3_nt: TGTGCCACCAGCAGAGATCTGGGCGGGGCTGAAAAACTGTTTTTT
d_call: NA; clone_size: NA; v_call: TRBV11-2; j_call: TRBJ1-1; cdr3_aa: CASSFQGGNTEAFF; cdr3_nt: TGTGCCAGCAGCTTCCAGGGAGGGAACACTGAAGCTTTCTTT
d_call: NA; clone_size: few; v_call: TRBV5-4; j_call: TRBJ1-3; cdr3_aa: CASSLVGAGNTIYF; cdr3_nt: TGTGCCAGCAGCTTGGTGGGAGCTGGAAACACCATATATTTT
d_call: NA; clone_size: NA; v_call: TRBV11-2; j_call: TRBJ2-2; cdr3_aa: CASSLDETGELFF; cdr3_nt: TGTGCCAGCAGCTTAGACGAGACCGGGGAGCTGTTTTTT
d_call: NA; clone_size: NA; v_call: TRBV6-5; j_call: TRBJ1-5; cdr3_aa: CASSYSGGPQHF; cdr3_nt: TGTGCCAGCAGTTACTCCGGGGGGCCCCAGCATTTT
d_call: TRBD1; clone_size: once; v_call: TRBV3-1/TRBV3-2; j_call: TRBJ1-1; cdr3_aa: CASSSLGGSNTEAFF; cdr3_nt: TGTGCCAGCAGCTCTCTAGGGGGCTCGAACACTGAAGCTTTCTTT
d_call: NA; clone_size: NA; v_call: TRBV4-1; j_call: TRBJ1-1; cdr3_aa: CASSQGRDTQRNTEAFF; cdr3_nt: TGCGCCAGCAGCCAAGGTCGGGACACCCAAAGGAACACTGAAGCTTTCTTT
d_call: NA; clone_size: once; v_call: TRBV5-1; j_call: TRBJ2-6; cdr3_aa: CASRFTGLGANVLTF; cdr3_nt: TGCGCCAGCAGGTTCACAGGGCTTGGGGCCAACGTCCTGACTTTC
d_call: TRBD2; clone_size: NA; v_call: TRBV12-5; j_call: TRBJ2-5; cdr3_aa: CASGPGLDQETQYF; cdr3_nt: TGTGCTAGTGGTCCGGGACTAGACCAAGAGACCCAGTACTTC
d_call: TRBD1; clone_size: NA; v_call: TRBV7-6; j_call: TRBJ1-4; cdr3_aa: CASSSPGQGFEKLFF; cdr3_nt: TGTGCCAGCAGCTCACCGGGACAGGGGTTTGAAAAACTGTTTTTT
d_call: TRBD2; clone_size: NA; v_call: TRBV5-1; j_call: TRBJ2-5; cdr3_aa: CASSGRLAGGPETQYF; cdr3_nt: TGCGCCAGCAGCGGACGACTAGCGGGGGGGCCGGAGACCCAGTACTTC
d_call: NA; clone_size: NA; v_call: TRBV30; j_call: TRBJ1-1; cdr3_aa: CASNRGGITEAFF; cdr3_nt: TGTGCCTCCAATAGGGGGGGAATCACTGAAGCTTTCTTT
d_call: NA; clone_size: once; v_call: TRBV2; j_call: TRBJ2-5; cdr3_aa: CASSEYETQYF; cdr3_nt: TGTGCCAGCAGTGAATATGAGACCCAGTACTTC
d_call: TRBD1; clone_size: NA; v_call: TRBV10-3; j_call: TRBJ2-2; cdr3_aa: CAISFGTGYAGELFF; cdr3_nt: TGTGCCATCAGTTTTGGGACAGGGTACGCCGGGGAGCTGTTTTTT
d_call: TRBD1; clone_size: few; v_call: TRBV4-3; j_call: TRBJ1-2; cdr3_aa: CASSQDQTGGYYGYTF; cdr3_nt: TGCGCCAGCAGCCAAGATCAGACAGGGGGTTACTATGGCTACACCTTC
d_call: NA; clone_size: NA; v_call: TRBV28; j_call: TRBJ1-2; cdr3_aa: CASRTLDYYGYTF; cdr3_nt: TGTGCCAGCAGAACTTTGGACTACTATGGCTACACCTTC
d_call: NA; clone_size: few; v_call: TRBV10-3; j_call: TRBJ1-1; cdr3_aa: CAISAGLDTEAFF; cdr3_nt: TGTGCCATCAGTGCAGGGTTAGACACTGAAGCTTTCTTT
d_call: TRBD2; clone_size: NA; v_call: TRBV10-3; j_call: TRBJ2-1; cdr3_aa: CAISAAGGLVDEQFF; cdr3_nt: TGTGCCATCAGTGCGGCGGGGGGGCTTGTTGATGAGCAGTTCTTC
d_call: NA; clone_size: NA; v_call: TRBV5-1; j_call: TRBJ2-1; cdr3_aa: CASSWGQGGEQFF; cdr3_nt: TGCGCCAGCAGCTGGGGGCAGGGCGGTGAGCAGTTCTTC
d_call: NA; clone_size: NA; v_call: TRBV19; j_call: TRBJ2-5; cdr3_aa: CASSIAGETQYF; cdr3_nt: TGTGCCAGTAGTATTGCGGGAGAGACCCAGTACTTC